This T cell receptor (beta chain) derives from a study of cytomegalovirus exposure and HLA in healthy donors. Study in general: Approximately 81% of roughly 430 genotyped donors fell in the Caucasian-associated ancestry cluster.

The PCR contained 60 Vbeta and 13 Jbeta primers. Measured with immunoSEQ multiplex PCR; TCRdb has only the in-frame clones, and not every one. This sample has about 160,000 clones, with 65% to 85% found just once. The clonotype was recovered from a male donor in good health and CMV-seropositive. The sample consisted of PBMCs.

CDR3 region: CSVPGRAIQETQYF. The CDR3 coding sequence is TGCAGCGTTCCCGGCAGGGCTATTCAAGAGACCCAGTACTTC. The gene calls are TRBV29-1 and TRBJ2-5; maybe TRBD1 (5 bases). There are 14 residues in the CDR3. Germline-derived CDR1 and CDR2 are SQVTM and ANQGSEA. V lost 5 bases and J lost 2, with 15 bases in between.